This TCR beta chain was captured in a study of regulatory T cells (dated by TCRdb to about 2018). At the level of the whole study: The study compared T-cell receptor beta repertoires of sorted regulatory, conventional CD4+ and CD8+ T cells in CD3G-deficient patients with those in healthy controls. What the work shows at the level of the full study, not this receptor alone: Restricted unique TRB V-J pairs and skewed V and J gene usage were observed in patient repertoires, most markedly in regulatory T cells. Conventional CD4+ T cells from CD3G-deficient patients were enriched for hydrophobic residues at CDR3 positions 6 and 7, suggesting more self-reactive specificities.

The multiplex PCR used 52 forward TRBV primers and 13 reverse TRBJ primers, with assay-based and computational corrections for amplification bias. Within the immunoSEQ assay, multiplex PCR amplified rearranged TRB loci from genomic DNA. Sequencing of the TRB amplicons was done on an Illumina HiSeq platform. Concerning the study's data processing: Custom algorithms error-filtered the raw sequences and aligned the raw sequences to reference gene sequences, after which the immunoSEQ online tools were used for analysis. Frequencies of productive and nonproductive TRB rearrangements were evaluated among both unique and total sequences. Hydrophobicity and amino acid composition of residues 6 and 7 within the TRB CDR3 were used to estimate the potential for self-reactivity. Group comparisons used t tests, Mann-Whitney tests or two-way ANOVA run in Prism software. TCRdb stores this immuneACCESS table with in-frame sequences only. Part of the clones is absent; in the studies checked, under half of the shortfall reflects unresolved V genes, and no reason is known for the rest. V, J and clone size were drawn from that table, and D and trimming were deduced from the DNA. For this sample the table gives approximately 29,000 clones, of which nearly 95% were detected only once. The biggest ten clones account for around 0.94% of the sample.

CDR1 and CDR2 (MDHEN, SYDVKM) derive from the germline V gene. The CDR3 has 14 amino acids, counting the end cysteine and phenylalanine. Only CDR3 DNA is held: 42 bases, read in frame from base 1. After removal of 6 bases from V and 4 bases from J, the junction retains 9 bases not matched to a gene. Evidence of autoimmunity was found in all CD3G-deficient patients, and more severe autoimmunity was observed in two of the patients. At the time of testing, the patients were between 2 and 39 years old, and their CD4+ and CD8+ T cells had reduced naive proportions and increased memory proportions. CD4+ cells were FACS-sorted into CD25-high CD127-low regulatory T cells and CD25-low CD127-high conventional CD4+ T cells. More than five individuals with CD3G deficiency were included in the patient group. An international network of physicians spanning the United States, Europe and Asia provided the patient samples and clinical data. Peripheral blood mononuclear cells were isolated by Ficoll density separation.

In regard to this clone: No antigen is known for it. Per-base quality was not reported, and no clone a single base away is much larger than it.

The sequenced material came from conventional CD4+ T cells sorted from blood. This sequence originates from a child aged 2 to 15 with CD3G deficiency. The sequence links TRBV28 to TRBJ2-7; TRBD2 fits 7 bases in the junction. CDR3 sequence: CASSPGGLSYEQYF. The DNA reads TGTGCCAGCAGCCCGGGGGGTTTGTCATACGAGCAGTACTTC.